A single sample is the source of the 26 T cell receptor beta chains below, sequenced in a study of identical twins. TCRdb re-called the 5' RACE reads through MiXCR, storing one row per CDR3 protein. In the table there are roughly 1,500,000 distinct CDR3 sequences, around 33% of which are singletons. The sequenced sample was cord blood. Receptors originate from a newborn girl in good health.

There are a few counts of this clonotype. The V call is TRBV29-1, the J call TRBJ1-1, with 10 nucleotides matching TRBD1. After removal of 6 bases from V and 5 bases from J, the junction contained 12 bases not matched to a gene. There are 15 residues in the CDR3. The germline V gene encodes CDR1 SQVTM and CDR2 ANQGSEA. CDR3 DNA sequence: TGCAGCGTCGGACGGACAGGGGGATGGGGAACTGAAGCTTTCTTT. It is translated as CSVGRTGGWGTEAFF.

In this sample, this clonotype turned up a few times. This chain's CDR3 is CASSFDRAGQHTEAFF. Written as DNA, the CDR3 is TGTGCCAGCAGTTTTGACAGGGCGGGTCAACACACTGAAGCTTTCTTT. The V call is TRBV27, the J call TRBJ1-1; 7 bases are shared with TRBD1. After removal of 3 bases from V and 3 bases from J, the junction contained 10 bases not matched to a gene. This CDR3 has 16 amino acids. CDR1 and CDR2 (germline): MNHEY, SMNVEV (reference sequence).

This clonotype was seen a few times. The chain carries TRBV7-2 and TRBJ2-1; D gene uncertain. V was cut by 4 bases and J by 6 bases, with 19 bases left in between. The CDR3 is made up of 16 amino acids. CDR1 SGHTA and CDR2 FQGNSA come from the germline V gene. CDR3: CASSSRSVAPGNEQFF. CDR3 nucleotide sequence: TGTGCCAGCAGCTCGAGATCTGTGGCTCCTGGCAATGAGCAGTTCTTC.

The chain carries TRBV12-3 or TRBV12-4 and TRBJ1-3; D is perhaps TRBD1 (5 bases). CDR3 size: 14 residues. V was clipped by 7 bases and J by 3 bases, with 13 bases between them. CDR3 sequence: CASKARGGGNTIYF. CDR3 nucleotides: TGTGCCAGCAAAGCTAGGGGAGGTGGAAACACCATATATTTT.

This clonotype appeared once. It may be a read error: a sequence one base away is much more abundant. J is TRBJ2-7 and V is TRBV12-3 or TRBV12-4; D may correspond to TRBD1 or TRBD2 (5 bases each). The length of the CDR3 is 17 residues. The CDR3 DNA reads TGTGCCAGCAGTTTACGGGGCCCTAGCCGACTTTCCTACGAGCGGTACTTC. Amino acids: CASSLRGPSRLSYERYF.

This sequence joins TRBV10-3 and TRBJ2-7; 10 bases fit TRBD2. The closer fit of TRBJ2-5 to the DNA end suggests the J call may be wrong. The CDR3 is made up of 18 amino acids. Germline CDR1 is ENHRY and CDR2 is SYGVKD. The CDR3 bases are TGTGCCATCAGTGAGTCGAGCCAGCGGGGGGGCCTAAGAGGGACCCAGTACTTC. Its protein is CAISESSQRGGLRGTQYF.

The rearrangement joins TRBV20-1 to TRBJ2-7; 11 nucleotides agree with TRBD2. Germline V gene lookup returns CDR1 DFQATT and CDR2 SNEGSKA (reference sequence). The CDR3 is 16 amino acids. Trimming took 5 bases from V and 1 from J; bases not matched to a gene: 10. DNA of the CDR3: TGCAGTGCTGCCACTACTAGCGGGGGACTTTCCTACGAGCAGTACTTC. Amino acid sequence: CSAATTSGGLSYEQYF.

This clonotype has just a few counts. The V gene is TRBV9, the J gene TRBJ2-5, with TRBD1 matching over 8 bases. TRBJ2-7 explains the end of the DNA better; the J call may be wrong. The CDR3 runs to 14 residues. The germline CDR1 and CDR2 sequences are SGDLS and YYNGEE. The CDR3 reads CASSVAGTGFEQYF. The CDR3 bases are TGTGCCAGCAGCGTAGCCGGGACAGGTTTCGAGCAGTACTTC.

This chain uses TRBV4-2 with TRBJ2-5, with a weak D call TRBD2 (5 bases). V shed 4 bases and J shed 2 bases, with 14 bases lying between them. From germline, CDR1 is LGHNA and CDR2 YNFKEQ. This CDR3 contains 15 residues. The CDR3 DNA is TGTGCCAGCAGCCCCGACTATGCCACACAAGAGACCCAGTACTTC. This translates into CASSPDYATQETQYF.

A few counts support this clonotype. The CDR3 loop reads CASRLRSREGTDTQYF. CDR3 in DNA: TGCGCCAGCAGGCTACGATCGCGGGAGGGCACAGATACGCAGTATTTT. V gene TRBV10-1 combines with J gene TRBJ2-3; TRBD2 matches 8 bases. After removal of 6 bases from V and 1 base from J, the junction contained 9 bases not matched to a gene. CDR3 length: 16 residues. Per germline, CDR1 WNHNN and CDR2 SYGVQD (reference sequence).

The chain employs TRBV6-1 and TRBJ1-2; 8 nucleotides match TRBD1. The CDR3 length is 15 residues. Germline trimming cut 0 bases from V and 3 bases from J; bases unmatched to any gene: 3. Germline V gene lookup returns CDR1 MNHNS and CDR2 SASEGT. The CDR3 is CASSEAGQGYYGYTF. Written as DNA, the CDR3 is TGTGCCAGCAGTGAAGCCGGACAGGGCTACTATGGCTACACCTTC.

This clonotype was found a few times. The chain is built from TRBV29-1 and TRBJ2-5, with 10 bases matching TRBD2. There are 14 residues in the CDR3. Trimming took 6 bases from V and 11 from J; bases not matched to a gene: 15. CDR1 is SQVTM and CDR2 is ANQGSEA in the germline V gene. CDR3: CSVSGTSENNEQYF. The CDR3 DNA follows: TGCAGCGTCTCCGGGACTAGCGAAAACAATGAGCAGTACTTC.

The rearrangement uses TRBV20-1 and TRBJ1-6, with D perhaps TRBD1 (5 bases). Germline V gene lookup returns CDR1 DFQATT and CDR2 SNEGSKA (reference sequence). This CDR3 is built from 16 residues. Trimming took off 0 bases at V and 8 bases at J, with 17 bases between the two ends. CDR3 coding DNA: TGCAGTGCTAGAGATCTATCCCTCAGGGTTGATTCACCCCTCCACTTT. Its translation: CSARDLSLRVDSPLHF.

Only a few counts were recorded for this clonotype. At one end the junction does not follow the germline gene, possibly because of a read error. The genes are TRBV12-3 or TRBV12-4 and TRBJ2-5; D might be TRBD1 (6 bases). The J call is in doubt because the DNA end fits TRBJ2-7 better. This CDR3 has 13 amino acids. The CDR3 loop is CAGSPRQAYEQYF. The CDR3 nucleotides read TGTGCCGGCAGTCCGCGACAGGCCTACGAGCAGTACTTC.

The chain recombines TRBV3-1 with TRBJ2-7, with D perhaps assigned TRBD1 or TRBD2 (5 bases each). The last part of the DNA fits TRBJ2-5 better; the J call may be wrong. The CDR3 sequence is 13 residues long. Germline CDR1 reads LGHDT; CDR2 reads YNNKEL (reference sequence). In nucleotides, the CDR3 is TGTGCCAGCAGCAACGGGGCTGTCGGGACCCAGTACTTC. Its protein is CASSNGAVGTQYF.

This chain joins TRBV5-1 and TRBJ2-5, with TRBD2 identical over 8 bases. Germline CDR1 and CDR2: SGHRS and YFSETQ. V lost 0 bases to trimming and J lost 4 bases; unmatched junction nucleotides: 5. CDR3 length: 15 amino acids. CDR3 sequence reads: CASSLAPGLGETQYF. In DNA, the CDR3 is TGCGCCAGCAGCTTGGCCCCGGGACTAGGAGAGACCCAGTACTTC.

The rearrangement uses TRBV14 and TRBJ1-4, with D perhaps matching TRBD1 (5 bases). V was shortened by 6 bases and J by 2 bases, with 19 bases between the two germline ends. This CDR3 contains 17 residues. CDR1 and CDR2 (germline): SGHDN, FVKESK. The chain's CDR3 is CASRLRTREITNEKLFF. CDR3 sequence (DNA): TGTGCCAGCAGACTCCGGACAAGGGAGATTACTAATGAAAAACTGTTTTTT.

This clonotype was detected ten times or more. The chain links TRBV21-1 to TRBJ1-5. TRBV21-1 is reported as a pseudogene. CDR3 length: 14 amino acids. In nucleotides, the CDR3 is TGTGCCAGCCGCAAGTGGGATCACTTTCAGCCCCAGCATTTT. This translates into CASRKWDHFQPQHF.

This chain uses TRBV20-1 with TRBJ2-5; 9 nucleotides align to TRBD2. The CDR3 covers 13 residues. V shed 5 bases and J 4 bases; nucleotides not matched to a gene: 5. Germline V gene data show CDR1 as DFQATT and CDR2 as SNEGSKA (reference sequence). The CDR3 loop is CSAPAGGRETQYF. As DNA, the CDR3 is TGCAGTGCTCCCGCGGGGGGGCGAGAGACCCAGTACTTC.

The chain carries TRBV6-2 or TRBV6-3 and TRBJ2-7; maybe TRBD1 (6 bases). Germline V gene sequence: CDR1 MNHEY, CDR2 SVGEGT. There are 15 residues in the CDR3. V lost 0 bases and J 4 bases, leaving 13 bases between the germline ends. In nucleotides, the CDR3 is TGTGCCAGCAGTTACTCAGTCGGACAGATATACGAGCAGTACTTC. The encoded protein is CASSYSVGQIYEQYF.

V is TRBV13 and J is TRBJ2-7; 13 positions match TRBD2. The ends lost 1 base at V and 0 bases at J; junction bases unmatched: 9. The CDR3 loop spans 19 amino acids. Germline loops: CDR1 PRHDT, CDR2 FYEKMQ (reference sequence). The CDR3 region is CASSLETGLAGESSYEQYF. As DNA, the CDR3 is TGTGCCAGCAGCTTAGAAACTGGACTAGCGGGAGAGAGCTCCTACGAGCAGTACTTC. The full variable domain, rest sourced from reference TRBV13 and TRBJ2-7, is AAGVIQSPRHLIKEKRETATLKCYPIPRHDTVYWYQQGPGQDPQFLISFYEKMQSDKGSIPDRFSAQQFSDYHSELNMSSLELGDSALYFCASSLETGLAGESSYEQYFGPGTRLTVT.

Only a few counts were recorded for this clonotype. The chain links TRBV20-1 to TRBJ2-3; 7 bases are a match to TRBD2. The V gene's germline CDR1 is DFQATT and CDR2 SNEGSKA (reference sequence). The CDR3 length is 14 residues. Unmatched junction bases numbered 3, after V lost 3 bases and J lost 0 bases. CDR3: CSASRGESTDTQYF. The CDR3 bases are TGCAGTGCTAGTCGGGGGGAGAGCACAGATACGCAGTATTTT.

The V call is TRBV10-3, the J call TRBJ1-2, with TRBD1 matching 7 bases. The length of the CDR3 is 15 residues. In germline, CDR1 is ENHRY, CDR2 SYGVKD. V was clipped by 4 bases and J by 4 bases; unmatched bases: 9. The CDR3 reads CAISGGTGALYGYTF. CDR3 nucleotides: TGTGCCATCAGTGGGGGAACAGGGGCGCTCTATGGCTACACCTTC.

The chain employs TRBV27 and TRBJ1-2; 7 bases are a match to TRBD1. This CDR3 is built from 17 residues. The germline gives CDR1 MNHEY, CDR2 SMNVEV (reference sequence). The V gene end was trimmed by 5 bases and the J gene end by 2 bases; junction bases not matched to a gene: 14. For the CDR3, the DNA is TGTGCCAGCAGTCGCAACCTGGGGGGGACAGACAACTATGGCTACACCTTC. Protein: CASSRNLGGTDNYGYTF.

The chain employs TRBV5-1 and TRBJ2-3; the D is unclear. The length of the CDR3 is 13 residues. Trimming removed 4 bases at V and 2 bases at J, with 8 bases between. Per the germline V gene, CDR1 is SGHRS and CDR2 is YFSETQ. The CDR3 coding sequence is TGCGCCAGCAGCATACTTTACACAGATACGCAGTATTTT. Its protein product is CASSILYTDTQYF.

The V gene is TRBV2, the J gene TRBJ2-4; 9 bases are shared with TRBD2. V trimming: 3 bases; J trimming: 9 bases; junction bases outside the gene matches: 9. The CDR3 loop spans 15 amino acids. Germline lookup yields CDR1 SNHLY and CDR2 FYNNEI. The CDR3 loop reads CASSEFSGSAAIQYF. Here the CDR3 DNA reads TGTGCCAGCAGTGAGTTTAGCGGGAGTGCTGCCATTCAGTACTTC.